The 2 T cell receptor beta chains below were found in one sample sequenced in a study of blood T cell repertoires in COVID-19. Data came from immunoSEQ multiplex PCR; TCRdb stores just in-frame clones and leaves some out. The repertoire includes some 69,000 clones, 75% to 85% of them detected once, and 20% sits in the top ten. The sample comprised peripheral blood. The receptors come from a woman between 70 and 85 years old with acute or convalescent COVID-19.

The gene calls are TRBV27 and TRBJ2-1, with 16 nucleotides matching TRBD2. The CDR3 extends over 19 amino acids. The germline V gene has CDR1 MNHEY and CDR2 SMNVEV (reference sequence). The V and J ends lost 6 bases and 5 bases, in that order; junction bases with no gene match: 13. The chain's CDR3 is CASRKQGLAGGPWDNEQFF. CDR3 nucleotides: TGTGCCAGCAGAAAACAGGGACTAGCGGGAGGGCCTTGGGACAATGAGCAGTTCTTC.

The chain carries TRBV6-5 and TRBJ1-5; D remains ambiguous. V shed 7 bases and J shed 3 bases, with 16 bases lying between them. The CDR3 contains 15 residues. In germline, CDR1 is MNHEY, CDR2 SVGAGI. The DNA of the CDR3 is TGTGCCAGCAAACCATTGGGGAGTATCAATCAGCCCCAGCATTTT. This translates into CASKPLGSINQPQHF.